This T cell receptor beta chain appears in the sequencing data of a study of blood T cells in healthy people across ages. Extraction yielded at least 6 micrograms of total RNA per sample. Worth noting for this clonotype: Its antigen is not known.

V gave up 1 base and J gave up 8 bases, with 33 bases separating them. The CDR3 loop spans 22 amino acids. General observations from the study: A strong correlation between TCR beta diversity and naive T cell percentage was seen. Diversity of TCR beta per million T cells declined in a roughly linear way with age.

Primers used in a second PCR of roughly 6 to 11 cycles were a sample-barcoded 5' primer and a J-beta primer mix. The yield of each sample was at least 2.5 million CDR3-containing paired-end reads. In TCRdb, the 5' RACE reads were re-called with MiXCR into one record per CDR3 protein. Here the sample spans 1.4 million or so distinct CDR3 sequences, about 42% being singletons. The TCR originated in a woman aged 18-30 years in good health. The rearrangement links TRBV12-3 or TRBV12-4 to TRBJ1-6; D may be TRBD1 (5 bases). Sequenced: blood. This CDR3 reads CASSLGTGSKGLRYLSDSPLHF. DNA of the CDR3: TGTGCCAGCAGTTTAGGAACGGGTTCCAAGGGGTTGAGATACCTAAGTGATTCACCCCTCCACTTT.